The 11 T cell receptor beta chains below all came from one sample that was sequenced in a study of human T cells and chemical hapten exposure. As for time point: patch test 3, about 24 weeks after DPC sensitization. The treatment: therapeutic diphenylcyclopropenone sensitization with weekly scalp DPC. MiXCR was run by TCRdb on the RACE reads, yielding one entry per CDR3 protein. In the table there are about 170,000 distinct CDR3 sequences, around a quarter of which are singletons. The input for sequencing was whole blood, taken in connection with sensitization to the hapten diphenylcyclopropenone (DPC). These receptors originate from a woman aged 18-29 years with alopecia areata. Some clones in this sample may be carry-over from other donors' samples.

V is TRBV6-1 and J is TRBJ1-5, with 11 bases lining up with TRBD1. This CDR3 contains 16 residues. The junction had 10 bases not matched to a gene; V was cut back by 5 bases and J by 7 bases. Germline V lookup: CDR1 MNHNS, CDR2 SASEGT. The CDR3 sequence: CASSYSGTGGGQPQHF. The CDR3 DNA reads TGTGCCAGCAGTTACTCCGGGACAGGGGGAGGGCAGCCCCAGCATTTT.

The genes are TRBV10-3 and TRBJ1-2; D gene unclear. The CDR3 contains 13 residues. Trimming shortened V by 10 bases and J by 5 bases, and 17 bases separated the two germline ends. CDR1 and CDR2 (germline): ENHRY, SYGVKD. The CDR3: CATRANTDYGYTF. CDR3 in DNA: TGTGCCACCCGCGCCAATACAGATTATGGCTACACCTTC.

This clonotype was detected only a few times. The chain carries TRBV7-9 and TRBJ2-1; D remains unclear. The CDR3 has 12 residues. V was trimmed by 1 base and J by 8 bases, leaving 6 bases between them. The germline CDR1 and CDR2 sequences are SEHNR and FQNEAQ (reference sequence). CDR3: CASSLVLYEQFF. The CDR3 DNA sequence: TGTGCCAGCAGCTTAGTTCTCTATGAGCAGTTCTTC.

At least ten counts were recorded for this clonotype. This sequence joins TRBV5-1 and TRBJ1-6, with D possibly TRBD1 on 6 matching bases. The CDR3 sequence is 17 residues long. The V end lost 4 bases, the J end lost 0 bases, and 14 bases lay between the germline ends. Germline values: CDR1 SGHRS, CDR2 YFSETQ. In nucleotides, the CDR3 is TGCGCCAGCAGCCCCGCCGGACAGAGCTCCTATAATTCACCCCTCCACTTT. The encoded protein is CASSPAGQSSYNSPLHF.

The rearrangement links TRBV6-6 to TRBJ2-1, with D hard to call. This CDR3 contains 13 residues. Germline assignment: CDR1 MNHNY and CDR2 SVGAGI (reference sequence). The ends were cut back, 5 bases at V and 5 bases at J, with 10 bases in the middle. The CDR3 protein is CASSPGGDNEQFF. CDR3 coding DNA: TGTGCCAGCAGTCCGGGTGGCGACAATGAGCAGTTCTTC.

This clonotype was detected only a few times. The chain uses TRBV5-1 and TRBJ1-1; D call uncertain. CDR1 and CDR2 from the germline V gene are SGHRS and YFSETQ. V lost 3 bases and J 4 bases, leaving 7 bases between the germline ends. The CDR3 is made up of 12 amino acids. In nucleotides, the CDR3 is TGCGCCAGCAGCTCCAGTGGCACTGAAGCTTTCTTT. It codes for CASSSSGTEAFF.

This clonotype appeared a few times. The rearrangement joins TRBV5-1 to TRBJ2-5; a weak D match, TRBD2 (5 bases). The CDR3 is 15 amino acids. Looked up from germline, CDR1 is SGHRS and CDR2 is YFSETQ. V was trimmed by 2 bases and J by 2 bases, leaving 13 bases between them. The CDR3 DNA reads TGCGCCAGCAGCTTCTTCGGGGAGACTCAAGAGACCCAGTACTTC. Translation: CASSFFGETQETQYF.

The CDR3 sequence is CASSLSAGSRSDTQYF. CDR3 bases: TGCGCCAGCAGCCTCTCCGCAGGGAGTAGATCGGATACGCAGTATTTT. V is TRBV4-1 and J is TRBJ2-3; D could derive from TRBD1 or TRBD2 (5 bases each). Germline CDR1 is MGHRA and CDR2 is YSYEKL. The CDR3 has 16 residues. Trimming shortened V by 4 bases and J by 6 bases, and 20 bases separated the two germline ends.

V gene TRBV29-1 combines with J gene TRBJ1-5; D uncertain. Germline assignment: CDR1 SQVTM and CDR2 ANQGSEA. The CDR3 sequence is 13 residues long. V dropped 3 bases and J dropped 0 bases, with 6 bases sitting between them. The CDR3 loop is CSVEVGSNQPQHF. As DNA, the CDR3 is TGCAGCGTTGAGGTTGGTAGCAATCAGCCCCAGCATTTT.

This clonotype was picked up a small number of times. The chain employs TRBV4-3 and TRBJ1-4, with D perhaps TRBD1 (6 bases). This CDR3 is built from 13 residues. The V and J ends lost 0 bases and 8 bases respectively, with 7 bases between them. CDR1 LGHNA and CDR2 YSLEER come from the germline V gene. Here the CDR3 DNA reads TGCGCCAGCAGCCAAGAAAGGGGGGAAAAACTGTTTTTT. The encoded protein is CASSQERGEKLFF.

Many counts were recorded for this clonotype. The chain is built from TRBV9 and TRBJ1-2; tentative D call: TRBD1 (5 bases). The V end lost 1 base, the J end lost 3 bases, and 19 bases lay between the germline ends. From germline, CDR1 is SGDLS and CDR2 YYNGEE. The CDR3 length is 17 residues. CDR3 bases: TGTGCCAGCAGCGTAAACCAAGGCGGGCTGGGGGACTATGGCTACACCTTC. Its translation: CASSVNQGGLGDYGYTF.